This TCR beta chain was recovered during a study of immune heterogeneity within non-small cell lung tumors. Study summary: Tumors were classified as 4 squamous cell carcinomas, some eleven non-squamous carcinomas and 1 not otherwise specified. General study findings and limits: Both recurring identical dominant CDR3 beta clonotypes and site-unique high-frequency clones were observed across tumor sites within a patient. Clonotypes of T-cell receptor beta found at high frequency were largely distinct between individual patients. Local T-cell clonality and local tumor mutational burden correlated moderately but significantly (R around 0.3).

Amplification of TCR beta CDR3 was performed by multiplex PCR with 32 V and 13 J primers. TCRdb recomputed calls from the multiplex PCR reads with MiXCR, one row per CDR3 protein. The data contain 5,000 or so distinct CDR3 sequences, about 20% of them singletons. Remarks on this clonotype: Its specificity is unknown.

V lost 3 bases and J lost 1; bases outside the gene matches: 6. This CDR3 region has 16 residues. Germline V lookup: CDR1 KGHDR, CDR2 SFDVKD. The template consisted of bulk tumor genomic DNA, with 600 ng used per sample. Primary tumors were biopsied several times each, far apart, intraoperatively. Curative surgical treatment was performed in patients who had newly diagnosed, untreated non-small cell lung cancer. The origin of this receptor is a man aged 55-75 years with non-small cell lung cancer. The sequenced sample consisted of lung tumor tissue. This chain links TRBV24-1 with TRBJ2-5, with 8 positions matching TRBD2. The CDR3 DNA follows: TGTGCCACCAGTGATCGAACGACTAGCGCCCAAGAGACCCAGTACTTC. It is translated as CATSDRTTSAQETQYF.